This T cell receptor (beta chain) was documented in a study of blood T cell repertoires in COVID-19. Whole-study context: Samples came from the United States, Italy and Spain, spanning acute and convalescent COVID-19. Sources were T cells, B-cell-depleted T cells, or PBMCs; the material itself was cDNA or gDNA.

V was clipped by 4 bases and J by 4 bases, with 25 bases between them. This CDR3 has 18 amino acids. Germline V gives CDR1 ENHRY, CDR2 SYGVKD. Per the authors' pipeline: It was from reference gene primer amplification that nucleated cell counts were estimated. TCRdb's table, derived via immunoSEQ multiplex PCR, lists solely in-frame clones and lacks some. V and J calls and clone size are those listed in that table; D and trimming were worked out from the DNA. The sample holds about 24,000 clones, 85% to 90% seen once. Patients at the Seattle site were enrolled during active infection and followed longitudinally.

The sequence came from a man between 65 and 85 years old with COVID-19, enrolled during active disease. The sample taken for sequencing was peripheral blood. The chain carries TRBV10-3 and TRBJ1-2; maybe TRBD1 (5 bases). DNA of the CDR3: TGTGCCATCAGTGGACCCCCACGGGGGGAAGTGAGGGGCTATGGCTACACCTTC. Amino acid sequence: CAISGPPRGEVRGYGYTF.